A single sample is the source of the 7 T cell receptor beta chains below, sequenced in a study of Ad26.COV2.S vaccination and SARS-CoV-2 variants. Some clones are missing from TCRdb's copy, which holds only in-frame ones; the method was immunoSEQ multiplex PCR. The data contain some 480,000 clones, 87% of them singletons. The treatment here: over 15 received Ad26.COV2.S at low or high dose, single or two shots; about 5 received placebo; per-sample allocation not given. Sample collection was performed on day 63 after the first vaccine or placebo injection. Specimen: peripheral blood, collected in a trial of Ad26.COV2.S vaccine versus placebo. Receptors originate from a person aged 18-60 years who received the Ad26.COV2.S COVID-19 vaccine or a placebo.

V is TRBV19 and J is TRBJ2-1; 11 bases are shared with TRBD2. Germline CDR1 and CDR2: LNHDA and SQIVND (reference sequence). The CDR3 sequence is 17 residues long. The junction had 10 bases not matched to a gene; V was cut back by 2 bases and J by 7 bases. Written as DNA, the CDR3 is TGTGCCAGTAGTATACCCCTTGCGGCTAGCGGGAGGAATGAGCAGTTCTTC. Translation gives CASSIPLAASGRNEQFF.

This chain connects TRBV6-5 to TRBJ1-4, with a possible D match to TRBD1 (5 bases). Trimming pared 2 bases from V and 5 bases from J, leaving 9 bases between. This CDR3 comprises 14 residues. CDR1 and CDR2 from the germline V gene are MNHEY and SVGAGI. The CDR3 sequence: CASSYGDPNEKLFF. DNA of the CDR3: TGTGCCAGCAGTTACGGGGACCCAAATGAAAAACTGTTTTTT.

The CDR3 is CASSVDYGASYEQYF. CDR3 DNA sequence: TGTGCCAGCAGCGTAGATTACGGGGCCTCCTACGAGCAGTACTTC. The rearrangement links TRBV9 to TRBJ2-7; D might be TRBD1 or TRBD2, each matching 5 bases. V dropped 0 bases and J dropped 0 bases, with 10 bases sitting between them. The CDR3 runs to 15 residues. Germline V lookup: CDR1 SGDLS, CDR2 YYNGEE.

Written as DNA, the CDR3 is TGTGCCAGTAAGGGCCGGACACCAAATAGCAATCAGCCCCAGCATTTT. Protein product: CASKGRTPNSNQPQHF. The chain joins TRBV19 to TRBJ1-5; a possible D gene is TRBD1 (5 bases). With 7 bases removed from V and 0 bases from J, the gap between germline ends came to 16 bases. CDR1 and CDR2 (germline): LNHDA, SQIVND (reference sequence). The CDR3 has 16 residues.

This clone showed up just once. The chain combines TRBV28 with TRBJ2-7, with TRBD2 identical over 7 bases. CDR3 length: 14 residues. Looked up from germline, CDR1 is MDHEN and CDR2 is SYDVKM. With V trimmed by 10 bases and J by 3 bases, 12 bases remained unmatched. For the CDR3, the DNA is TGTGCCACCACCGGGGCTAGCGGCGACTACGAGCAGTACTTC. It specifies CATTGASGDYEQYF.

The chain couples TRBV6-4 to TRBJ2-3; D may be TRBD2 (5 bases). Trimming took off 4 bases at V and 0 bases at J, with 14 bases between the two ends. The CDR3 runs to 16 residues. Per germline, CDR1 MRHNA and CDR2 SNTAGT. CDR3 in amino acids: CASSVASGASTDTQYF. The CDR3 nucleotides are TGTGCCAGCAGTGTGGCGAGCGGCGCTAGCACAGATACGCAGTATTTT.

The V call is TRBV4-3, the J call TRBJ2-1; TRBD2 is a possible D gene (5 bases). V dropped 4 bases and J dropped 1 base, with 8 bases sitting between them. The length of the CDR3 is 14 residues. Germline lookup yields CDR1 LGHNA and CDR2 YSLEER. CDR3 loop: CASSLSGSYNEQFF. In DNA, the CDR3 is TGCGCCAGCAGCCTAAGCGGTTCCTACAATGAGCAGTTCTTC.